This is a list of T cell receptor beta chains from one sample in a study of cytomegalovirus exposure and HLA in healthy donors. The repertoire was sequenced with immunoSEQ multiplex PCR; TCRdb's copy has only in-frame clones and lacks some. The top ten clones hold just under 3% of a sample with approximately 130,000 clones, roughly 70% of them seen once. Sequencing was done on a sample of PBMCs. The origin of the receptors is a woman aged 40 to 50 in good health and CMV-seropositive. Each CDR3 is given with its conserved first and last residue. A D gene is named only where the DNA matches it firmly. Part of the rows lack a size; the others show once, few, many or a class for expanded clones.

cdr3_aa cdr3_nt j_call clone_size d_call v_call
CASSQRGSTGELFF TGTGCCAGCAGCCAGAGGGGGTCCACCGGGGAGCTGTTTTTT TRBJ2-2 - - TRBV9
CASSFASGPADYEQYF TGTGCCAGCAGTTTTGCTAGCGGCCCGGCGGACTACGAGCAGTACTTC TRBJ2-7 - TRBD2 TRBV28
CASRPQGADTQYF TGCGCCAGCAGGCCTCAGGGGGCAGATACGCAGTATTTT TRBJ2-3 - TRBD1 TRBV5-1
CASSPLTETQYF TGTGCCAGCAGCCCACTTACGGAGACCCAGTACTTC TRBJ2-5 - - TRBV7-8
CASSFLITRGEKLFF TGTGCCAGCAGCTTCCTCATCACACGAGGGGAAAAACTGTTTTTT TRBJ1-4 - - TRBV7-2
CASSSLRTGNYKKPQHF TGTGCCAGCAGTTCCCTTCGAACAGGAAACTATAAAAAGCCCCAGCATTTT TRBJ1-5 - - TRBV27
CASSYPVEGTEAFF TGTGCCAGCAGTTACCCCGTCGAGGGAACTGAAGCTTTCTTT TRBJ1-1 - - TRBV6-6
CASSQSSPGGREQFF TGCGCCAGCAGTCAATCGAGTCCAGGGGGCAGAGAGCAGTTCTTC TRBJ2-1 - TRBD1 TRBV23-1
CASSYLQDTEAFF TGCGCCAGCAGCTACCTACAGGACACTGAAGCTTTCTTT TRBJ1-1 many - TRBV5-1
CASIPAGGTEAFF TGTGCCAGCATCCCCGCGGGGGGAACTGAAGCTTTCTTT TRBJ1-1 - - TRBV7-6
CASSIGSGGRTQYF TGTGCCAGTAGTATAGGGTCCGGGGGTCGGACCCAGTACTTC TRBJ2-5 - - TRBV19
CASSEGQPYGYTF TGCGCCAGCAGCGAGGGACAGCCCTATGGCTACACCTTC TRBJ1-2 few TRBD1 TRBV5-1
CASSYRVAGGRETQYF TGTGCCAGCAGTTACCGGGTAGCGGGGGGGAGAGAGACCCAGTACTTC TRBJ2-5 - TRBD2 TRBV6-5
CASRVRDTEAFF TGTGCCAGCAGGGTGAGGGACACTGAAGCTTTCTTT TRBJ1-1 few - TRBV27
CAAETGSQETQYF TGTGCCGCCGAAACGGGGTCCCAAGAGACCCAGTACTTC TRBJ2-5 - - TRBV7-9
CASSYSGETAFF TGTGCCAGCAGTTACTCGGGAGAGACGGCTTTCTTT TRBJ1-1 - - TRBV6-5
CASSPGTVPYEQYF TGTGCCAGCAGTCCCGGGACAGTCCCCTACGAGCAGTACTTC TRBJ2-7 once TRBD1 TRBV27
CASSPLEGGSNQPQHF TGTGCCAGCAGCCCTCTGGAGGGGGGGTCCAATCAGCCCCAGCATTTT TRBJ1-5 - - TRBV7-9
CASSHPGGPGETQYF TGTGCCAGCAGCCACCCAGGAGGGCCTGGAGAGACCCAGTACTTC TRBJ2-5 once - TRBV4-2
CATSRDLGTELNNEQFF TGTGCCACCAGCAGAGATTTGGGGACTGAGTTGAACAATGAGCAGTTCTTC TRBJ2-1 - - TRBV15
CASRLAGAPYEQYF TGTGCCAGCAGGCTAGCGGGGGCCCCCTACGAGCAGTACTTC TRBJ2-7 - TRBD2 TRBV27
CASRSGLRQPQHF TGTGCCAGTAGATCGGGGTTAAGGCAGCCCCAGCATTTT TRBJ1-5 - - TRBV19
CASSYKASNEQFF TGTGCCAGCAGTTACAAGGCTAGCAATGAGCAGTTCTTC TRBJ2-1 - - TRBV6-5
CSVEGGDGYTF TGCAGCGTTGAAGGGGGCGACGGCTACACCTTC TRBJ1-2 - - TRBV29-1
CASSSGTGSSYEQYF TGTGCCAGCAGCTCCGGGACAGGGTCCTCCTACGAGCAGTACTTC TRBJ2-7 - TRBD1 TRBV7-8
CASSLSRQYSNQPQHF TGTGCCAGCAGTTTATCCAGACAGTATAGCAATCAGCCCCAGCATTTT TRBJ1-5 - - TRBV27
CASSQGLAGKYEQFF TGTGCCAGCAGTCAAGGACTAGCGGGAAAGTATGAGCAGTTCTTC TRBJ2-1 - TRBD2 TRBV5-6
CASSLARVSYEQYF TGCGCCAGCAGCTTGGCGAGGGTCTCCTACGAGCAGTACTTC TRBJ2-7 once - TRBV5-1
CASSFGGTGGLEQYF TGTGCCAGCAGCTTTGGAGGGACAGGGGGTCTCGAGCAGTACTTC TRBJ2-7 - TRBD1 TRBV11-2
CASSLIAGVDQPQHF TGTGCCAGCAGCTTAATCGCAGGGGTTGATCAGCCCCAGCATTTT TRBJ1-5 - - TRBV7-2